This section outlines one T cell receptor beta chain sequence together with its context. The CDR3 runs 17 residues. The germline CDR1 and CDR2 sequences are LNHDA and SQIVND (reference sequence). Trimming removed 6 bases from V and 5 bases from J; junction bases left unmatched: 10. The data were taken from a study of blood T cell repertoires in COVID-19. Profiled with immunoSEQ multiplex PCR; TCRdb holds only in-frame clones, not every one. There are some 76,000 clones in the sample; roughly 80% occur only once, and roughly 13% lies in the top ten. This sequence was found in a man aged 45-60 years with COVID-19, enrolled during active disease. Source material: peripheral blood. The V gene is TRBV19, the J gene TRBJ2-3, with TRBD2 matching over 14 bases. CDR3 sequence reads: CASRSPGLAGARDTQYF. The CDR3 DNA is TGTGCCAGTAGGTCACCGGGACTAGCGGGAGCTCGAGATACGCAGTATTTT.